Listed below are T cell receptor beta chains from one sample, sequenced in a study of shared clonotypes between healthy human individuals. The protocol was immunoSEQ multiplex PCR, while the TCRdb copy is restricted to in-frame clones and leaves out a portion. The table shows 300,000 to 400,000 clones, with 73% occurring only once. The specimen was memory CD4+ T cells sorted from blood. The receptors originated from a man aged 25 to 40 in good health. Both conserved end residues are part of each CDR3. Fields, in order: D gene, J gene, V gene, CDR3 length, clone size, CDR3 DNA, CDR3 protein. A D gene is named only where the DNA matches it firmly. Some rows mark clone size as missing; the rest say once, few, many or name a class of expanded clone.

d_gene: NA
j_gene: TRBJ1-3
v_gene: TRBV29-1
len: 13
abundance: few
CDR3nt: TGCAGCGCCGGACAGAACTCTGGAAACACCATATATTTT
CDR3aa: CSAGQNSGNTIYF

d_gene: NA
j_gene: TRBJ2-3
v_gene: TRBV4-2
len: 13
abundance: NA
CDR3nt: TGTGCCAGCAGCCAGAATTTAGTGGGTACGCAGTATTTT
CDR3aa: CASSQNLVGTQYF

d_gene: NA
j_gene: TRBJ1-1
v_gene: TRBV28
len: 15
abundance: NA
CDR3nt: TGTGCCAGCAGTTTAGGGGGGGGGCAGCACACTGAAGCTTTCTTT
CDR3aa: CASSLGGGQHTEAFF

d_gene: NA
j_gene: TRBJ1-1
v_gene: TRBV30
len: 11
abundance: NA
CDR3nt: TGTGCCTGGAGTTGGGGGACTGAAGCTTTCTTT
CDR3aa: CAWSWGTEAFF

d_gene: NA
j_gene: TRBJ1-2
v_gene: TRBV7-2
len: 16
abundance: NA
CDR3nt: TGTGCCAGCAGCTTAGACGGGAGAAGCGACGGTGGTGGCTACACCTTC
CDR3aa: CASSLDGRSDGGGYTF

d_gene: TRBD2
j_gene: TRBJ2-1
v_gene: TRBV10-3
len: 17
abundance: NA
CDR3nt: TGTGCCATCAGTGAGACCGGACTAGCGGGAAGGCGTAATGAGCAGTTCTTC
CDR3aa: CAISETGLAGRRNEQFF

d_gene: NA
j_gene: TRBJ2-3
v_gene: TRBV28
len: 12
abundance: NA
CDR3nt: TGTGCCAGCAGTTTATATAGGGATACGCAGTATTTT
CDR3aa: CASSLYRDTQYF

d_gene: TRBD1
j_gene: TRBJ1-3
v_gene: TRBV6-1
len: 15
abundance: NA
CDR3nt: TGTGCCAGCCAGGGGGGGACAGACGTCGGAAACACCATATATTTT
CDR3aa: CASQGGTDVGNTIYF

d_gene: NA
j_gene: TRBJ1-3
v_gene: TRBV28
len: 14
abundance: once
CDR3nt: TGTGCCAGCATCCTAAATTACAGGGGAAACACCATATATTTT
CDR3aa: CASILNYRGNTIYF

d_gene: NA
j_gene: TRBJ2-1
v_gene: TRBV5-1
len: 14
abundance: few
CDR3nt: TGCGCCAGCAGCTTAGGGTCAGACTACAATGAGCAGTTCTTC
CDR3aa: CASSLGSDYNEQFF

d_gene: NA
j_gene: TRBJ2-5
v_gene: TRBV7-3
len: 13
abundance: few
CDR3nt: TGTGCCAGCAGCTTACATAACCAAGAGACCCAGTACTTC
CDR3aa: CASSLHNQETQYF

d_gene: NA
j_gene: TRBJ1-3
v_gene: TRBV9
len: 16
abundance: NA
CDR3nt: TGTGCCAGCAGCGTAGGTGGCGGAAGCTCTGGAAACACCATATATTTT
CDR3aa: CASSVGGGSSGNTIYF

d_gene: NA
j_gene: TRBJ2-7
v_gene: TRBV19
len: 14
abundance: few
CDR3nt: TGTGCCAGTAGTAGGGGAAGCGGAAGCTACGAGCAGTACTTC
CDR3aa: CASSRGSGSYEQYF

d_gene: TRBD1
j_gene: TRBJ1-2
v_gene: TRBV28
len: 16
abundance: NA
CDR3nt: TGTGCCAGCAGTTTTTCGGGACAGGGCTTAGGGTATGGCTACACCTTC
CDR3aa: CASSFSGQGLGYGYTF

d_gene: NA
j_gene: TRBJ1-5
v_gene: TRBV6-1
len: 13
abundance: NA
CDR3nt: TGTGCCAGCCAGACAGAAGTCAATCAGCCCCAGCATTTT
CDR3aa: CASQTEVNQPQHF

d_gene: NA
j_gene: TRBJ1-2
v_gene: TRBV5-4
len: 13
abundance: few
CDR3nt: TGTGCCAGCAGCCCAGGGGTGGACTATGGCTACACCTTC
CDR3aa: CASSPGVDYGYTF

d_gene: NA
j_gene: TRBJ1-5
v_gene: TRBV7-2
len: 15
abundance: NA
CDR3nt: TGTGCCAGCAGCTTAGGTGGACGGATCAATCAGCCCCAGCATTTT
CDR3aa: CASSLGGRINQPQHF

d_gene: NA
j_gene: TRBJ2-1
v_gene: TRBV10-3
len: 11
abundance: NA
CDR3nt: TGTGCCGCCCATAGCGGCTATGAGCAGTTCTTC
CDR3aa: CAAHSGYEQFF

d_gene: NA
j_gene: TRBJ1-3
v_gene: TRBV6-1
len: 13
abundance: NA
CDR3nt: TGTGCCAGCAGTGCTAACATGCAGGGGACCATATATTTT
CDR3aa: CASSANMQGTIYF

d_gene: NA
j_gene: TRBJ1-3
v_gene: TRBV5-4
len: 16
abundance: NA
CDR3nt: TGTGCCAGCAGCTTGGATGGCGGGCAGAACGGAAACACCATATATTTT
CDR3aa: CASSLDGGQNGNTIYF

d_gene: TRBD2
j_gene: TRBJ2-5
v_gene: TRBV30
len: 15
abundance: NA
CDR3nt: TGTGCCTGGAGTGCCAGCGGGGTTCATGGGGAGACCCAGTACTTC
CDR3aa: CAWSASGVHGETQYF

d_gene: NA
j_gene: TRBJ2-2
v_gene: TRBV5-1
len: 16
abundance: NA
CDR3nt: TGCGCCAGCAGCTCGGGGACATCTACGGGAACCGGGGAGCTGTTTTTT
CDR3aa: CASSSGTSTGTGELFF

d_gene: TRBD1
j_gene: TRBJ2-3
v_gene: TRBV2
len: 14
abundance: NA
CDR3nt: TGTGCCAGTGTGAACAGGGGGCTCCTAGATACGCAGTATTTT
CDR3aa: CASVNRGLLDTQYF

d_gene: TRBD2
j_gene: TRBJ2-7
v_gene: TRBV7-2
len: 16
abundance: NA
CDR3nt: TGTGCCAGCAGCTTAACGTCTAGCGGGAGCTCCTACGAGCAGTACTTC
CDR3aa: CASSLTSSGSSYEQYF

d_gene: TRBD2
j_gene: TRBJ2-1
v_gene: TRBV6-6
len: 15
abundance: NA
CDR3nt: TGTGCCAGCACCCCTATGAGGACTAGAGGCAATGAGCAGTTCTTC
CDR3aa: CASTPMRTRGNEQFF

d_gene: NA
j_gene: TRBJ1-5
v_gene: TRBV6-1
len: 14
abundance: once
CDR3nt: TGTGCCAGCAGTGTCGATGCTGACATCCAGCCCCAGCATTTT
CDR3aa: CASSVDADIQPQHF

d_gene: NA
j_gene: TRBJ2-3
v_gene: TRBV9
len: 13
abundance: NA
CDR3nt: TGTGCCAGCAGCCAAACGGGCACAGATACGCAGTATTTT
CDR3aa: CASSQTGTDTQYF

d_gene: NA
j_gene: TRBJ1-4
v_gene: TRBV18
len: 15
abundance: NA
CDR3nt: TGTGCCAGCTCACCTAGGGAGGGTGGACAAGAAAAACTGTTTTTT
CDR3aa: CASSPREGGQEKLFF

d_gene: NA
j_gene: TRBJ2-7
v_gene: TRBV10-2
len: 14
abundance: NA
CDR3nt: TGCGCCAGCAGTGACGAAGGGAAAGGCTACGAGCAGTACTTC
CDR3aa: CASSDEGKGYEQYF

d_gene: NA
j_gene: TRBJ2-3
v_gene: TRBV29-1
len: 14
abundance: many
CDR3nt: TGCAGCGTTGCCCCAGTCTTATTGACAGATACGCAGTATTTT
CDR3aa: CSVAPVLLTDTQYF

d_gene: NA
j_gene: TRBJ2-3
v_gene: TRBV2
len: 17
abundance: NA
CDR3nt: TGTGCCAGCAGTGAAGCTGGGCAGAAAGCTAGCACAGATACGCAGTATTTT
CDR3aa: CASSEAGQKASTDTQYF

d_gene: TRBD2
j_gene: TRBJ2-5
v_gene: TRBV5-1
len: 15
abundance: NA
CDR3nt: TGCGCCAGCAGTAGTAGCGGGTACTACCAAGAGACCCAGTACTTC
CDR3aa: CASSSSGYYQETQYF

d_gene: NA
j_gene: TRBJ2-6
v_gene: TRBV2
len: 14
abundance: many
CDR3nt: TGTGCCAGCACCTATCCCTCTGGGGCCAACGTCCTGACTTTC
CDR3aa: CASTYPSGANVLTF

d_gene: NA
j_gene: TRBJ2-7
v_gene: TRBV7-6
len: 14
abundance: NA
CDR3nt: TGTGCCAGCAGCCCCCTCAGATTCTCCTACGAGCAGTACTTC
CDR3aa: CASSPLRFSYEQYF

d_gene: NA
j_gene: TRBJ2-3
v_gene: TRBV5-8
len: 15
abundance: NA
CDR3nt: TGTGCCAGCAGCTTGGGCGGGGCAACTCGGGATACGCAGTATTTT
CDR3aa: CASSLGGATRDTQYF

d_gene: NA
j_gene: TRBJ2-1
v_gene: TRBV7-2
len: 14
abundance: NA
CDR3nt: TGTGCCAGCAGCTTTTTAGCGGCATACAATGAGCAGTTCTTC
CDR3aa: CASSFLAAYNEQFF

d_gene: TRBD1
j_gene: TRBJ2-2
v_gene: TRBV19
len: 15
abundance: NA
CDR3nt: TGTGCCAGTAGTGCGACAGGGTCGTACACCGGGGAGCTGTTTTTT
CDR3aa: CASSATGSYTGELFF

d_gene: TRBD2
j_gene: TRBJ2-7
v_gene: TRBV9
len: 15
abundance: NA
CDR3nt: TGTGCCAGCAGCCCGACTAGCGGACCGACCTACGAGCAGTACTTC
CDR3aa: CASSPTSGPTYEQYF

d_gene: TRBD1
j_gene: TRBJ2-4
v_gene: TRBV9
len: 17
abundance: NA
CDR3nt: TGTGCCAGCAGCGTAGACCCAGGGGGCATGTTGAAAAACATTCAGTACTTC
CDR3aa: CASSVDPGGMLKNIQYF

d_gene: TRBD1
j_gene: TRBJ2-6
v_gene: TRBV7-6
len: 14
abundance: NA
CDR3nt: TGTGCCAGCGCAGGGGGCTCTGGGGCCAACGTCCTGACTTTC
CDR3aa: CASAGGSGANVLTF

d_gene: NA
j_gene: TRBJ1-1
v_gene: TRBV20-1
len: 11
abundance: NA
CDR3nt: TGCAGTGGATCGGGTCTTTATGAAGCTTTCTTT
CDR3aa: CSGSGLYEAFF

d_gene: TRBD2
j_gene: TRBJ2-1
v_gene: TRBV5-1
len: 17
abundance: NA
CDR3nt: TGCGCCAGCAGCTCCCCCTTGAAGCGGGAGGGCCAGAATGAGCAGTTCTTC
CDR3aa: CASSSPLKREGQNEQFF

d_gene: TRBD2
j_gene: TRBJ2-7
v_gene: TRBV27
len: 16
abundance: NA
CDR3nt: TGTGCCAGCAGTTTAAAGGGACTAGCGGGACCTTACGAGCAGTACTTC
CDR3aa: CASSLKGLAGPYEQYF

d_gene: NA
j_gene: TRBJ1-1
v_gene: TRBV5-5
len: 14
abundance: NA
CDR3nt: TGTGCCAGCAGCTTGTACGGGCTGGACACTGAAGCTTTCTTT
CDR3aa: CASSLYGLDTEAFF

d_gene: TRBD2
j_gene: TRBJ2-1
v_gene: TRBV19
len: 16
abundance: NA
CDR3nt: TGTGCCAGTTTTCCTAGCGGGAGAATGGTTTACAATGAGCAGTTCTTC
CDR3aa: CASFPSGRMVYNEQFF

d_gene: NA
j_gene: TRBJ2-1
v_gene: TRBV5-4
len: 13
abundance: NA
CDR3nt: TGTGCCAGCAGTGGGGTTGGGTTCGATGAGCAGTTCTTC
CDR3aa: CASSGVGFDEQFF

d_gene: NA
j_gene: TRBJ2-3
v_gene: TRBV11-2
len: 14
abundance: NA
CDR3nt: TGTGCCAGCAGCTTAGGGGGTAGCACAGATACGCAGTATTTT
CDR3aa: CASSLGGSTDTQYF

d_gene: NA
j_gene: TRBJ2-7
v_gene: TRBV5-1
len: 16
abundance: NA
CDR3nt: TGCGCCAGCAGCTTGGCTGCAGTGGGGCCCTCCTACGAGCAGTACTTC
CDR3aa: CASSLAAVGPSYEQYF

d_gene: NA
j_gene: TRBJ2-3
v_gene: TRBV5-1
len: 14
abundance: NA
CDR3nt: TGCGCCAGCAGCCCCACGGGGTCCACAGATACGCAGTATTTT
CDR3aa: CASSPTGSTDTQYF

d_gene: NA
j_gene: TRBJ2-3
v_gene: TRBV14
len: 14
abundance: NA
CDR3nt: TGTGCCAGCAGCCAAGACCCCCCACTTTATACGCAGTATTTT
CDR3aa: CASSQDPPLYTQYF

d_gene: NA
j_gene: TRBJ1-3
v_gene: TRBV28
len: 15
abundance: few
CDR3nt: TGTGCCAGCAGTCTCCCAGAAGCCTCTGGAAACACCATATATTTT
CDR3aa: CASSLPEASGNTIYF

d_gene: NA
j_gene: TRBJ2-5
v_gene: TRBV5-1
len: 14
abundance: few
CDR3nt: TGCGCCAGCAGCGGGGGCCTGGGCGGAGAGACCCAGTACTTC
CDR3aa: CASSGGLGGETQYF

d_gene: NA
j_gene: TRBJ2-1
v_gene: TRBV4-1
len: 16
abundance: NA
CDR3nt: TGCGCCAGCAGCCAAGACCAATGGGGAGCCTACAATGAGCAGTTCTTC
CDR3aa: CASSQDQWGAYNEQFF

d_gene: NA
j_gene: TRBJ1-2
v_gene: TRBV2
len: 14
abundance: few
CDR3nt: TGTGCCAAGGGACCCCCCGTTCCGACCTATGGCTACACCTTC
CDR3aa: CAKGPPVPTYGYTF

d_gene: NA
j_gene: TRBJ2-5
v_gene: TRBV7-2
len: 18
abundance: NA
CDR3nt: TGTGCCAGCAGCTTACTATCTCCTAGCCACCCGTACCAAGAGACCCAGTACTTC
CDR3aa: CASSLLSPSHPYQETQYF

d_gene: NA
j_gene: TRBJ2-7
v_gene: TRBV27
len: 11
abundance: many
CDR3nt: TGTGCCTCCAGCCGGGGGATCGAGCAGTACTTC
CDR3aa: CASSRGIEQYF